Sequencing of this T cell receptor beta chain was carried out in a study of a mutant IDH1 vaccine in newly diagnosed glioma. Worth noting for this clone: Its antigen is still unknown.

This CDR3 has 14 residues. With 2 bases removed from V and 5 bases from J, the gap between germline ends came to 9 bases. CDR1 is MGHRA, CDR2 YSYEKL, per germline. Clones were sequenced by immunoSEQ multiplex PCR, and TCRdb holds only the in-frame ones, with some missing. In the table there are 50,000 to 65,000 clones, approximately 81% of which are singletons. Sample time point: week 5, during vaccination. All doses held 300 ug of mutant IDH1 20-mer peptide, with topical imiquimod. The clonotype was recovered from a man aged 25 to 40 with glioma. The genes are TRBV4-1 and TRBJ2-2; D is unclear. The sample consisted of PBMCs, taken from a glioma patient whose treatment included an IDH1 peptide vaccine. Here the CDR3 reads CASSQNSFTGELFF. The DNA of the CDR3 is TGCGCCAGCAGCCAAAACAGCTTTACCGGGGAGCTGTTTTTT.